This entry describes one T cell receptor beta chain. The antigen is unknown. CD45RO-negative, CCR7-positively selected cells formed the naive CD8 fraction, excluding terminally differentiated effector memory CD45RA+ cells. The data were taken from a study of shared clonotypes between healthy human individuals. Study information: In total, the donors were a couple of women and three men aged 18 to 49.

Sequencing was performed with immunoSEQ multiplex PCR; in TCRdb, only in-frame clones are kept and a portion is missing. The table includes 550,000 to 600,000 clones, 98% detected once. Findings of the study overall: Incomplete sequencing of sorted subsets was indicated by rarefaction despite large depth.

The length of the CDR3 is 16 residues. Germline assignment: CDR1 SGHVS and CDR2 FQNEAQ. The ends lost 5 bases at V and 1 base at J; junction bases unmatched: 8. This sequence joins TRBV7-8 and TRBJ2-5; TRBD1 agrees at 9 bases. The clonotype comes from a man in his thirties or forties in good health. Sequenced sample: naive CD8+ T cells sorted from blood. Written as DNA, the CDR3 is TGTGCCAGCAGCCACGACAGGGGGACTGGCCAAGAGACCCAGTACTTC. It encodes CASSHDRGTGQETQYF.